This T cell receptor beta chain was observed in a study of Ad26.COV2.S vaccination and SARS-CoV-2 variants. Whole-study context: Dosing was one shot or two shots 56 days apart. Findings and limits, study-wide: Considerable breadth of spike-specific CD8+ and CD4+ T cell responses has reportedly been documented following vaccination.

Clones were read by immunoSEQ multiplex PCR, and TCRdb kept only the in-frame ones, dropping some. The sample carries 350,000 to 550,000 clones, roughly nine tenths recorded once. With regard to this clone: The antigen remains undetermined.

Treatment meaning: roughly 19 received Ad26.COV2.S at low or high dose, single or two shots; roughly five received placebo; per-sample allocation not given. Vaccine and placebo recipients were sampled on day 63 after the first injection. This adult donor, from Boston, was 18-55 years old. Trimming removed 6 bases at V and 1 base at J, with 13 bases between. CDR3 length: 16 amino acids. From germline, CDR1 is LNHDA and CDR2 SQIVND (reference sequence). Source: peripheral blood, taken in a trial of Ad26.COV2.S vaccine versus placebo. This TCR came from a person between 18 and 60 years old who received the Ad26.COV2.S COVID-19 vaccine or a placebo. The rearrangement joins TRBV19 to TRBJ2-6; D ambiguous. The CDR3 protein is CASRDTRLSGANVLTF. CDR3 DNA sequence: TGTGCCAGTAGAGATACCAGATTGTCTGGGGCCAACGTCCTGACTTTC.